This T cell receptor (beta chain) was recorded in a study of T-cell reconstitution after alpha-beta-depleted transplantation in children. Construction of the TCRbeta library involved unique molecular identifiers. TCRdb re-called the PCR reads with MiXCR, one entry per CDR3 protein. Among under 300,000 distinct CDR3 sequences listed, more than 9% were seen once. Study-level results: The origin of alpha-beta T cells about two months after transplant was reportedly several hundred expanded graft clones.

The sample holds many counts of this clonotype. What it recognizes is unknown. The ends were cut back, 0 bases at V and 4 bases at J, with 10 bases in the middle. The CDR3 spans 14 residues. Looked up from germline, CDR1 is SGHRS and CDR2 is YFSETQ. The source material was peripheral blood, sampled 180 days after TCRalphabeta/CD19-depleted stem cell transplant. This sequence was found in a male patient aged 2 to 10 who had a stem cell transplant for chronic granulomatous disease, so the T cells may come from the graft donor. The V gene is TRBV5-1, the J gene TRBJ1-1, with no clear D. The CDR3 bases are TGCGCCAGCAGCTTGGCCAATCTGAGCACTGAAGCTTTCTTT. It specifies CASSLANLSTEAFF.